This passage covers 24 T cell receptor beta chains from one sample sequenced in a study of cytomegalovirus exposure and HLA in healthy donors. PCR used 60 Vbeta primers and 13 Jbeta primers. Clones were read by immunoSEQ multiplex PCR, and TCRdb kept only the in-frame ones, dropping some. This table has approximately 100,000 clones, 75% appearing once. Sequencing was performed on PBMCs. The receptor source for this set is a man aged 50 to 60 in good health and CMV-seronegative.

This clone was detected a few times. The J gene is TRBJ2-5, the V gene TRBV28, with 10 nucleotides matching TRBD2. After removal of 2 bases from V and 4 bases from J, the junction contained 7 bases not matched to a gene. Germline lookup yields CDR1 MDHEN and CDR2 SYDVKM. This CDR3 has 16 amino acids. The CDR3 sequence is CASSLRPSGGTETQYF. The CDR3 nucleotides read TGTGCCAGCAGTTTACGTCCTAGCGGGGGTACAGAGACCCAGTACTTC.

J is TRBJ2-5 and V is TRBV9; TRBD1 matches at 10 bases. Germline loops: CDR1 SGDLS, CDR2 YYNGEE. V dropped 3 bases and J dropped 7; count of bases not matched to a gene: 9. The CDR3 has 15 amino acids. The CDR3 bases are TGTGCCAGCAGCGCAACGGACAGGGGGTTATTGACCCAGTACTTC. Amino acid sequence: CASSATDRGLLTQYF. The complete variable domain, with remaining parts taken from reference TRBV9 and TRBJ2-5, reads DSGVTQTPKHLITATGQRVTLRCSPRSGDLSVYWYQQSLDQGLQFLIQYYNGEERAKGNILERFSAQQFPDLHSELNLSSLELGDSALYFCASSATDRGLLTQYFGPGTRLLVL.

Concerning this clone: The sample carries other DNA sequences with the same CDR3. The chain uses TRBV4-3 and TRBJ1-1; D possibly corresponds to TRBD1 (5 bases). The V and J ends lost 4 bases and 1 base respectively, with 7 bases between them. The CDR3 totals 13 residues. CDR1 is LGHNA, CDR2 YSLEER, per germline. The CDR3 sequence is CASSLGGNTEAFF. The CDR3 DNA reads as TGCGCCAGCAGCCTCGGGGGGAACACTGAAGCTTTCTTT.

In the case of this clone: Sequence at one end of the junction differs from germline and may be a read error. The chain couples TRBV5-8 to TRBJ1-2; a weak D match, TRBD1 (5 bases). Germline assignment: CDR1 SGHTS and CDR2 YDEGEE. This CDR3 is built from 12 residues. CDR3 sequence (DNA): TGTGCCAGCAGCTTCAGACAGCTACGAATATTATTC. Amino acid sequence: CASSFRQLRILF.

CDR3 sequence reads: CSALTTGEAFF. CDR3 sequence (DNA): TGCAGTGCCCTGACAACAGGGGAAGCTTTCTTT. The chain carries TRBV20-1 and TRBJ1-1, with D perhaps matching TRBD1 (6 bases). The V gene's germline CDR1 is DFQATT and CDR2 SNEGSKA (reference sequence). Trimming removed 6 bases from V and 8 bases from J, with 13 bases in between. The CDR3 loop spans 11 amino acids.

J is TRBJ2-3 and V is TRBV5-4; 8 bases align to TRBD2. CDR1 is SGHNT, CDR2 YYREEE, per germline (reference sequence). V lost 4 bases to trimming and J lost 4 bases; unmatched junction nucleotides: 11. The CDR3 runs 16 residues. In nucleotides, the CDR3 is TGTGCCAGCAGCCAAAGCGGGAGATCCCCTCCAGATACGCAGTATTTT. Translation gives CASSQSGRSPPDTQYF.

This chain joins TRBV7-2 and TRBJ1-1; D is possibly TRBD1 (5 bases). Germline loops: CDR1 SGHTA, CDR2 FQGNSA. This CDR3 is built from 12 residues. V lost 5 bases and J lost 4, with 8 bases in between. This CDR3 reads CASSLRGTEAFF. The CDR3 nucleotides are TGTGCCAGCAGCCTTAGGGGCACTGAAGCTTTCTTT. Drawing the rest from reference TRBV7-2 and TRBJ1-1, the complete variable domain is GAGVSQSPSNKVTEKGKDVELRCDPISGHTALYWYRQSLGQGLEFLIYFQGNSAPDKSGLPSDRFSAERTGGSVSTLTIQRTQQEDSAVYLCASSLRGTEAFFGQGTRLTVV.

The chain couples TRBV4-3 to TRBJ2-3; TRBD2 matches 13 bases. This CDR3 has 16 amino acids. The germline V gene encodes CDR1 LGHNA and CDR2 YSLEER. V shed 2 bases, J shed 6 bases, and the junction held 5 bases outside the gene matches. CDR3 loop: CASSQKLAGGVDTQYF. The DNA for the CDR3 is TGCGCCAGCAGCCAAAAACTAGCGGGAGGGGTGGATACGCAGTATTTT.

The V gene is TRBV19, the J gene TRBJ1-1; D unresolved. Trimming shortened V by 2 bases and J by 3 bases, and 7 bases separated the two germline ends. The germline gives CDR1 LNHDA, CDR2 SQIVND (reference sequence). The CDR3 loop spans 13 amino acids. The CDR3 nucleotides read TGTGCCAGTAGTATAAGCTCGTACACTGAAGCTTTCTTT. This codes for CASSISSYTEAFF.

The V gene is TRBV7-9, the J gene TRBJ1-2, with 8 bases that match TRBD1. Per the germline V gene, CDR1 is SEHNR and CDR2 is FQNEAQ (reference sequence). The CDR3 spans 14 residues. V gave up 7 bases and J gave up 7 bases; unmatched junction bases: 11. As DNA, the CDR3 is TGTGCCAGCACTCAGGCAGGGGGCGGGAGTGGCTACACCTTC. Translated: CASTQAGGGSGYTF.

The chain joins TRBV5-6 to TRBJ2-3, with D possibly TRBD2 on 5 matching bases. CDR1 and CDR2 from the germline V gene are SGHDT and YYEEEE. This CDR3 is built from 14 residues. V was trimmed by 0 bases and J by 0 bases, leaving 5 bases between them. The CDR3 protein is CASSLGTSTDTQYF. CDR3 nucleotide sequence: TGTGCCAGCAGCTTGGGGACTAGCACAGATACGCAGTATTTT. Combining the CDR3 with reference TRBV5-6 and TRBJ2-3 gives the whole variable domain DAGVTQSPTHLIKTRGQQVTLRCSPKSGHDTVSWYQQALGQGPQFIFQYYEEEERQRGNFPDRFSGHQFPNYSSELNVNALLLGDSALYLCASSLGTSTDTQYFGPGTRLTVL.

The rearrangement uses TRBV5-4 and TRBJ2-7; D possibly corresponds to TRBD1 (6 bases). The CDR3 has 16 residues. Trimming pared 3 bases from V and 5 bases from J, leaving 21 bases between. From germline, CDR1 is SGHNT and CDR2 YYREEE (reference sequence). As DNA, the CDR3 is TGTGCCAGCAGCTCACAGAGTGGGGGCTTATTAGACGAGCAGTACTTC. Residues: CASSSQSGGLLDEQYF.

This clone has a handful of counts. The chain recombines TRBV5-1 with TRBJ2-7, with D possibly matching TRBD2 (5 bases). The CDR3 is 14 residues long. Germline V gives CDR1 SGHRS, CDR2 YFSETQ. V was pared by 1 base and J by 2 bases, with 10 bases between. The CDR3 coding sequence is TGCGCCAGCAGCTTGACCCGGGGAACCTACGAGCAGTACTTC. Protein: CASSLTRGTYEQYF.

The chain recombines TRBV2 with TRBJ2-5; TRBD1 is a possible D gene (6 bases). The CDR3 sequence is 12 residues long. Trimming took off 7 bases at V and 7 bases at J, with 13 bases between the two ends. Germline V gene lookup returns CDR1 SNHLY and CDR2 FYNNEI. DNA for the CDR3: TGTGCCAGCATGACAGGCCGAGGGACCCAGTACTTC. Translated: CASMTGRGTQYF.

V is TRBV2 and J is TRBJ2-5, with 8 bases matching TRBD1. The DNA end lines up better with TRBJ2-7; the J call may be wrong. This CDR3 spans 13 amino acids. Looked up from germline, CDR1 is SNHLY and CDR2 is FYNNEI. DNA of the CDR3: TGTGCCAGCAGCCAGGACAGGGCTCCCGAGCAGTACTTC. Residues: CASSQDRAPEQYF.

V gene TRBV15 combines with J gene TRBJ2-7; possible D gene TRBD1, 6 bases. Germline V gives CDR1 LNHNV, CDR2 YYDKDF (reference sequence). Deletions cut 1 base from V and 4 bases from J, with 8 bases between. The CDR3 spans 13 residues. In DNA form, the CDR3 reads TGTGCCACCAGCAGAGGAGGACAGTACGAGCAGTACTTC. It specifies CATSRGGQYEQYF.

This clone has just one count. The chain combines TRBV28 with TRBJ1-6; D remains ambiguous. Germline V gives CDR1 MDHEN, CDR2 SYDVKM. V was clipped by 5 bases and J by 0 bases, with 11 bases between them. The length of the CDR3 is 16 residues. The CDR3 spells CASSPQSSSYNSPLHF. The CDR3 DNA is TGTGCCAGCAGTCCGCAATCTAGCTCCTATAATTCACCCCTCCACTTT.

The chain combines TRBV19 with TRBJ2-2; 8 bases fit TRBD2. Germline values: CDR1 LNHDA, CDR2 SQIVND (reference sequence). Trimming at V came to 6 bases and at J to 5 bases, leaving 11 bases not matched to a gene. The length of the CDR3 is 16 residues. The CDR3 region is CASSPGSGRRTGELFF. CDR3 in DNA: TGTGCCAGTAGCCCGGGAAGCGGGAGAAGAACCGGGGAGCTGTTTTTT.

The rearrangement uses TRBV4-1 and TRBJ2-1; 8 nucleotides line up with TRBD2. This CDR3 is built from 15 residues. Looked up from germline, CDR1 is MGHRA and CDR2 is YSYEKL. The J segment lost 6 bases and the V segment lost 1 base, leaving 5 bases of the junction unmatched. The CDR3 region is CASSQAGGRVNEQFF. CDR3 DNA sequence: TGCGCCAGCAGCCAAGCGGGGGGGCGGGTCAATGAGCAGTTCTTC.

A few counts support this clone. This sequence joins TRBV14 and TRBJ2-2; D might be TRBD1 (5 bases). Germline V CDR1 and CDR2: SGHDN, FVKESK. This CDR3 is 15 amino acids long. The V gene lost 5 bases and the J gene lost 6 bases, with 16 bases spanning the gap. The CDR3 DNA reads TGTGCCAGCAGCATCAACAGGATAAGGGCCGGGGAGCTGTTTTTT. Amino acids: CASSINRIRAGELFF.

The V call is TRBV18, the J call TRBJ2-1; tentative D call: TRBD2 (6 bases). Per germline, CDR1 KGHSH and CDR2 LQKENI. The CDR3 totals 16 residues. Deletions cut 3 bases from V and 4 bases from J, with 16 bases between. The CDR3 nucleotides read TGTGCCAGCTCACCCATTTCCAGTAGCGGATACAATGAGCAGTTCTTC. Protein product: CASSPISSSGYNEQFF.

The chain has TRBV5-1 and TRBJ1-2; 8 bases match TRBD1. CDR3 length: 15 residues. Germline trimming cut 2 bases from V and 4 bases from J; bases unmatched to any gene: 7. Germline CDR1 reads SGHRS; CDR2 reads YFSETQ. The CDR3 region has the DNA TGCGCCAGCAGCTTACGGCAGGGGGCTTCCTATGGCTACACCTTC. It translates to CASSLRQGASYGYTF.

This chain links TRBV15 with TRBJ1-4; unclear D gene. Germline V gene data show CDR1 as LNHNV and CDR2 as YYDKDF (reference sequence). V was pared by 1 base and J by 0 bases, with 9 bases between. The length of the CDR3 is 16 residues. The chain's CDR3 is CATSRGGRSTNEKLFF. As DNA, the CDR3 is TGTGCCACCAGCAGAGGCGGCCGATCAACTAATGAAAAACTGTTTTTT.

This clone was found a few times. Relative to the germline gene, one junction end is altered; a read error may explain this. V is TRBV2 and J is TRBJ2-7, with unresolved D. The CDR3 has 11 amino acids. Per germline, CDR1 SNHLY and CDR2 FYNNEI. In DNA form, the CDR3 reads TGTGCCAGCACTTATGCGGCCAACGCTACCTTC. Its protein is CASTYAANATF.